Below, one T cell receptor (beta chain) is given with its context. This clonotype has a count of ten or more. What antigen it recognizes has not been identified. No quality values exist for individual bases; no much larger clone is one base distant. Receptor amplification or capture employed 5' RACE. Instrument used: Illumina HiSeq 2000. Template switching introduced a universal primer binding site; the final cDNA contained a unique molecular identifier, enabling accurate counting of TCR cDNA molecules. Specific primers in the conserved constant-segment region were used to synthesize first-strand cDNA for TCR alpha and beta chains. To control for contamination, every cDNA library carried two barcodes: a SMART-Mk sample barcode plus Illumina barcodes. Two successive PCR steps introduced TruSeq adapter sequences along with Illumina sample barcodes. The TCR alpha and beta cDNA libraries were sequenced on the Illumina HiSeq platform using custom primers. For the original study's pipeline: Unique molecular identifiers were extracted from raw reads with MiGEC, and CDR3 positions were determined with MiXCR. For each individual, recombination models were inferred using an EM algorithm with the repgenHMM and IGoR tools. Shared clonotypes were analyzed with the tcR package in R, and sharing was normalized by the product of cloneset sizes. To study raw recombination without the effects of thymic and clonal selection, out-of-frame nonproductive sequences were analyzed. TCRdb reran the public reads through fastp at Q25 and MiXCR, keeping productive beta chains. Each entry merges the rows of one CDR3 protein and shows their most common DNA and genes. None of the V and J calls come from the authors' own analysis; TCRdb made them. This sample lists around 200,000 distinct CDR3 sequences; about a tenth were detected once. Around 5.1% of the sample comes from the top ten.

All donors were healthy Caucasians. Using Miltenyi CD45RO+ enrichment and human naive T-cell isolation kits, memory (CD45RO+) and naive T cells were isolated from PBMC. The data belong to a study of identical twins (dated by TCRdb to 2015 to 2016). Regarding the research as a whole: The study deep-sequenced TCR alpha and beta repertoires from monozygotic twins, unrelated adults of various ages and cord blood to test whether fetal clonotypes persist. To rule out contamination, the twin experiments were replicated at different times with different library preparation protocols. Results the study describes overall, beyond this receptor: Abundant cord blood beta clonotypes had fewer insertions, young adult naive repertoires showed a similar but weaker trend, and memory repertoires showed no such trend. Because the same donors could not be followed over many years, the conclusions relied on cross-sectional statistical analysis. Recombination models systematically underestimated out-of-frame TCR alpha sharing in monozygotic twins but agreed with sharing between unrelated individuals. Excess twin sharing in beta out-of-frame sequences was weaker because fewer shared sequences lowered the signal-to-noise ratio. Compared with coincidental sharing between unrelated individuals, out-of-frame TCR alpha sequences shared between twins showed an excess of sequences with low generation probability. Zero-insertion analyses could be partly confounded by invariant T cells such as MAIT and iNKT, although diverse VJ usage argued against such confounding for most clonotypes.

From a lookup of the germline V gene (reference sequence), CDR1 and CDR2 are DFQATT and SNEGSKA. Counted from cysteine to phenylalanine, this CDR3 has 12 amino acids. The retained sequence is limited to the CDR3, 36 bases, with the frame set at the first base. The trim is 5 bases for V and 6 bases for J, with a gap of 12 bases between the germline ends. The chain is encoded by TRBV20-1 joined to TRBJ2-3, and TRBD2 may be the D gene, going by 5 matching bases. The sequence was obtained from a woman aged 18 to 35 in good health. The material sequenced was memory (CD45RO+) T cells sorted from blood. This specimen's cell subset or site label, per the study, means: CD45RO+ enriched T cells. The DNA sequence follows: TGCAGTGCTGGCACCCAGCGGGATACGCAGTATTTT. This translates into CSAGTQRDTQYF.